This TCR beta chain was found in a study of CD8 T cells in Susac syndrome. Germline assignment: CDR1 SGDLS and CDR2 YYNGEE. V lost 3 bases to trimming and J lost 6 bases; unmatched junction nucleotides: 3. CDR3 size: 13 residues. RNA in amounts of about 0.5 to 1 ug was reverse transcribed with random hexamers. Amplification of TCR beta CDR3 spanned 54 Vbeta and 13 Jbeta via immunoSEQ multiplex PCR. MiXCR was run by TCRdb on the immunoSEQ multiplex PCR reads, yielding one entry per CDR3 protein. Here the sample spans under 200,000 distinct CDR3 sequences, more than 90% being singletons. CD8+ and CD4+ T cells taken from blood had their TCR beta sequenced. Negative isolation yielded CD4+ and CD8+ T cells, and FACS enriched TEMRA cells.

This receptor was identified in a human donor in good health. The chain employs TRBV9 and TRBJ1-5; 7 positions agree with TRBD1. Sample: CD4+ T cells from PBMCs. CDR3 amino acids: CASSEGAGQPQHF. In DNA, the CDR3 is TGTGCCAGCAGCGAGGGGGCGGGTCAGCCCCAGCATTTT. Complete variable domain (other parts from reference TRBV9 and TRBJ1-5): DSGVTQTPKHLITATGQRVTLRCSPRSGDLSVYWYQQSLDQGLQFLIQYYNGEERAKGNILERFSAQQFPDLHSELNLSSLELGDSALYFCASSEGAGQPQHFGDGTRLSIL.